Listed below are T cell receptor beta chains from one sample, sequenced in a study of blood T cell repertoires in COVID-19. Data came from immunoSEQ multiplex PCR; TCRdb stores just in-frame clones and leaves some out. Among over 90,000 clones listed, more than 80% were seen once. The sequenced material came from peripheral blood. These receptors were obtained from a man at least 80 years old with COVID-19, enrolled during active disease. Each CDR3 is given with its conserved first and last residue. The D gene is left open where the match is weak. Clone size appears in some rows only: once, few, many, or a class for an expanded clone.

cdr3_aa,cdr3_nt,clone_size,d_call,cdr3_length,j_call,v_call
CASSGDRPNEKLFF,TGTGCCAGCAGTGGGGACAGGCCAAATGAAAAACTGTTTTTT,NA,TRBD1,14,TRBJ1-4,TRBV25-1
CASRLGQANTGELFF,TGTGCCAGCAGGCTGGGACAGGCAAACACCGGGGAGCTGTTTTTT,NA,TRBD1,15,TRBJ2-2,TRBV27
CASSVDGQGGEKLFF,TGTGCCAGCAGCGTAGACGGACAGGGAGGAGAAAAACTGTTTTTT,NA,TRBD1,15,TRBJ1-4,TRBV9
CASSQVGQGAVGYTF,TGTGCCAGCAGCCAAGTAGGACAGGGGGCGGTGGGCTACACCTTC,NA,TRBD1,15,TRBJ1-2,TRBV14
CASSESLAGGPVDEQFF,TGTGCCAGCAGTGAATCGCTAGCGGGGGGCCCTGTCGATGAGCAGTTCTTC,NA,TRBD2,17,TRBJ2-1,TRBV2
CASSWSDNIGETQYF,TGCGCCAGCAGCTGGTCGGACAACATAGGGGAGACCCAGTACTTC,NA,NA,15,TRBJ2-5,TRBV5-1
CASRRDTANTEAFF,TGTGCCAGCAGACGGGACACCGCGAACACTGAAGCTTTCTTT,NA,NA,14,TRBJ1-1,TRBV5-4
CAWTTGGRVNEQFF,TGTGCCTGGACGACAGGGGGCCGGGTGAATGAGCAGTTCTTC,NA,TRBD1,14,TRBJ2-1,TRBV30
CASRSSSGVSGIYNEQFF,TGCGCCAGCAGGTCGTCGAGCGGGGTTAGCGGTATCTACAATGAGCAGTTCTTC,NA,TRBD2,18,TRBJ2-1,TRBV5-1
CASSQTGTANSPLHF,TGCGCCAGCAGCCAGACCGGGACAGCCAATTCACCCCTCCACTTT,NA,TRBD1,15,TRBJ1-6,TRBV5-1
CASSLAVTGVRVQYF,TGTGCCAGCAGCTTAGCGGTCACAGGGGTGAGGGTCCAGTACTTC,once,TRBD1,15,TRBJ2-5,TRBV7-8
CASSSTGNQPQHF,TGTGCCAGCAGCTCGACAGGCAATCAGCCCCAGCATTTT,NA,NA,13,TRBJ1-5,TRBV7-9
CASSPRGYQETQYF,TGTGCCAGCAGTCCTCGGGGGTACCAAGAGACCCAGTACTTC,NA,NA,14,TRBJ2-5,TRBV3-1/TRBV3-2
CASSPLTGGTTNYGYTF,TGCGCCAGCAGCCCATTGACGGGGGGGACCACTAACTATGGCTACACCTTC,NA,NA,17,TRBJ1-2,TRBV5-1
CASSLGGQPTNEKLFF,TGTGCCAGCAGCTTGGGGGGACAGCCAACTAATGAAAAACTGTTTTTT,NA,TRBD1,16,TRBJ1-4,TRBV7-9
CASSSVRGRDHYEQYF,TGTGCCAGCAGTTCGGTCAGGGGGCGCGATCATTACGAGCAGTACTTC,NA,TRBD1,16,TRBJ2-7,TRBV28
CASIPGQLNQPQHF,TGTGCCAGCATCCCGGGACAGCTCAATCAGCCCCAGCATTTT,NA,TRBD1,14,TRBJ1-5,TRBV5-8
CASAPGGSTGNTIYF,TGTGCCAGCGCCCCAGGGGGATCGACTGGAAACACCATATATTTT,NA,TRBD1,15,TRBJ1-3,TRBV9
CAIRSGKGEAFF,TGTGCCATCAGATCAGGGAAGGGTGAAGCTTTCTTT,once,NA,12,TRBJ1-1,TRBV10-3
CASSIRAAGPYGYTF,TGTGCCAGTAGTATAAGGGCGGCGGGTCCCTATGGCTACACCTTC,NA,NA,15,TRBJ1-2,TRBV19
CASSSMPLRLNTEAFF,TGTGCCAGCAGCTCAATGCCGCTACGGTTGAACACTGAAGCTTTCTTT,NA,NA,16,TRBJ1-1,TRBV5-6
CASSEAVAGAGELFF,TGTGCCAGCAGTGAAGCGGTGGCAGGGGCCGGGGAGCTGTTTTTT,NA,NA,15,TRBJ2-2,TRBV6-1
CASSESLAGGRETQYF,TGCGCCAGCAGTGAGTCTCTAGCGGGGGGGCGAGAGACCCAGTACTTC,few,TRBD2,16,TRBJ2-5,TRBV10-1
CAISEKRSGGAGDEQFF,TGTGCCATCAGTGAAAAACGTAGCGGGGGGGCAGGAGATGAGCAGTTCTTC,few,TRBD2,17,TRBJ2-1,TRBV10-3
CASSPGQGQDGYTF,TGTGCCAGCTCACCAGGACAGGGCCAGGATGGCTACACCTTC,NA,TRBD1,14,TRBJ1-2,TRBV18
CASSPGGGYGYTF,TGTGCCAGCAGCCCCGGGGGGGGCTATGGCTACACCTTC,NA,NA,13,TRBJ1-2,TRBV2
CASSERTGGIGELFF,TGCGCCAGCAGTGAGCGGACGGGAGGAATCGGGGAGCTGTTTTTT,NA,TRBD2,15,TRBJ2-2,TRBV10-1
CASSRGRQGANPNYGYTF,TGTGCCAGCAGTCGTGGCCGACAGGGGGCTAATCCTAACTATGGCTACACCTTC,NA,TRBD1,18,TRBJ1-2,TRBV27
CASSLQDYEQYF,TGTGCCAGCAGCCTACAGGACTACGAGCAGTACTTC,NA,NA,12,TRBJ2-7,TRBV6-5
CASSYGSNQPQHF,TGTGCCAGCAGTTACGGCAGCAATCAGCCCCAGCATTTT,NA,NA,13,TRBJ1-5,TRBV6-6
CASSSRQGSYEQYF,TGTGCCAGCAGTTCCCGACAGGGCTCCTACGAGCAGTACTTC,once,TRBD1,14,TRBJ2-7,TRBV5-4
CASRSDRGPDTQYF,TGTGCCAGCCGAAGCGACAGGGGGCCAGATACGCAGTATTTT,once,TRBD1,14,TRBJ2-3,TRBV7-9
CASTKDRAGNEQFF,TGTGCCAGCACCAAAGACAGGGCTGGGAATGAGCAGTTCTTC,NA,TRBD1,14,TRBJ2-1,TRBV13
CASRGTMNTEAFF,TGCGCCAGCAGGGGCACCATGAACACTGAAGCTTTCTTT,NA,NA,13,TRBJ1-1,TRBV5-1
CASSYGRGSTDTQYF,TGTGCCAGCAGTTACGGGCGGGGGAGCACAGATACGCAGTATTTT,many,TRBD2,15,TRBJ2-3,TRBV6-5
CASSQEVTGMGGYTF,TGTGCCAGCAGCCAAGAAGTTACAGGGATGGGTGGCTACACCTTC,NA,NA,15,TRBJ1-2,TRBV4-2
CASSVRRGGGYTF,TGTGCCAGCAGTGTGCGCCGCGGGGGTGGCTACACCTTC,NA,NA,13,TRBJ1-2,TRBV2
CAIRGAGNYGYTF,TGTGCCATCCGCGGGGCGGGGAACTATGGCTACACCTTC,NA,NA,13,TRBJ1-2,TRBV10-3
CASSVDAGGWETQYF,TGTGCCAGCAGCGTAGATGCAGGAGGGTGGGAGACCCAGTACTTC,NA,NA,15,TRBJ2-5,TRBV9
CASSGSRGGYNEQFF,TGTGCCAGCAGCGGGTCGCGGGGGGGCTACAATGAGCAGTTCTTC,NA,TRBD2,15,TRBJ2-1,TRBV9
CASSSISGAEQYF,TGTGCCAGCAGCTCAATTTCTGGGGCAGAGCAGTACTTC,NA,NA,13,TRBJ2-7,TRBV7-2
CASSLRGGTEAFF,TGCGCCAGCAGCTTGAGGGGGGGAACTGAAGCTTTCTTT,few,NA,13,TRBJ1-1,TRBV5-1
CASSPIDRANSPLHF,TGTGCCAGCAGTCCGATCGACAGGGCTAATTCACCCCTCCACTTT,NA,TRBD1,15,TRBJ1-6,TRBV6-5
CATSRDLIGTGVNTEAFF,TGTGCCACCAGCAGAGATCTAATCGGGACAGGGGTGAACACTGAAGCTTTCTTT,NA,TRBD1,18,TRBJ1-1,TRBV15
CASSYVRGQGAVQYF,TGTGCCAGCAGTTACGTTCGAGGACAGGGGGCTGTGCAGTACTTC,NA,TRBD1,15,TRBJ2-7,TRBV6-5
CASSPGGDTQYF,TGTGCCAGCAGTCCCGGGGGGGATACGCAGTATTTT,NA,TRBD2,12,TRBJ2-3,TRBV2
CASSLLPERANEKLFF,TGTGCCAGCAGCTTGCTTCCGGAACGGGCTAATGAAAAACTGTTTTTT,NA,NA,16,TRBJ1-4,TRBV5-4
CASSVRSGGADTQYF,TGTGCCAGCAGTGTGCGGAGCGGGGGGGCCGATACGCAGTATTTT,NA,TRBD2,15,TRBJ2-3,TRBV2